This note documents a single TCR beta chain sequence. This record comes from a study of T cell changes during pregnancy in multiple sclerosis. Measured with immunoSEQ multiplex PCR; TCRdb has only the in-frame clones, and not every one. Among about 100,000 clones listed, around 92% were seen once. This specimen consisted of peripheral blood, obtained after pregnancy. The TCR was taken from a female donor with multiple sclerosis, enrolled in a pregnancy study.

CDR3 in amino acids: CASSSDSQYQPQHF. The CDR3 region has the DNA TGTGCCAGCAGCTCCGACAGCCAGTATCAGCCCCAGCATTTT. The chain links TRBV5-8 to TRBJ1-5, with D maybe TRBD1 (5 bases). The germline V and J ends were trimmed by 3 bases and 5 bases, with 12 bases remaining between them. Per the germline V gene, CDR1 is SGHTS and CDR2 is YDEGEE. The length of the CDR3 is 14 residues.